The 31 T cell receptor beta chains reported below all come from one sample, sequenced in a study of OX40 agonist ivuxolimab in advanced cancers. The assay was immunoSEQ multiplex PCR, and TCRdb's table has in-frame clones only and misses some. The sample comprises 35,000 or so clones, approximately 80% of which are singletons, and around 18% rests with the top ten. The specimen was CD4+ or CD8+ T cells sorted from blood, collected in a trial of the OX40 agonist ivuxolimab. The receptors here all came from an adult with an advanced solid tumor such as melanoma, head and neck, liver or kidney cancer.

The chain employs TRBV29-1 and TRBJ2-5; tentatively, D is TRBD1 or TRBD2 (5 bases each). Between the trimmed V and J ends, which lost 5 bases and 6 bases, there was a span of 13 bases. CDR3 size: 12 residues. Germline assignment: CDR1 SQVTM and CDR2 ANQGSEA. CDR3 in amino acids: CSVIIGEQTQYF. CDR3 in DNA: TGCAGCGTTATAATAGGGGAGCAGACCCAGTACTTC. Filled out from reference TRBV29-1 and TRBJ2-5, the complete variable domain reads SAVISQKPSRDICQRGTSLTIQCQVDSQVTMMFWYRQQPGQSLTLIATANQGSEATYESGFVIDKFPISRPNLTFSTLTVSNMSPEDSSIYLCSVIIGEQTQYFGPGTRLLVL.

The genes are TRBV9 and TRBJ2-5; D tentatively fits TRBD1 or TRBD2 (6 bases each). Trimming left V 0 bases short and J 5 bases short, with 17 bases between. Germline CDR1 reads SGDLS; CDR2 reads YYNGEE. This CDR3 region has 16 residues. The CDR3 protein is CASSVESGARWETQYF. The CDR3 DNA is TGTGCCAGCAGCGTAGAATCGGGGGCCCGATGGGAGACCCAGTACTTC. Filled out from reference TRBV9 and TRBJ2-5, the complete variable domain reads DSGVTQTPKHLITATGQRVTLRCSPRSGDLSVYWYQQSLDQGLQFLIQYYNGEERAKGNILERFSAQQFPDLHSELNLSSLELGDSALYFCASSVESGARWETQYFGPGTRLLVL.

The V gene is TRBV10-3, the J gene TRBJ2-7; 9 bases line up with TRBD2. After removal of 6 bases from V and 0 bases from J, the junction contained 6 bases not matched to a gene. This CDR3 has 15 residues. Germline values: CDR1 ENHRY, CDR2 SYGVKD. CDR3 sequence (DNA): TGTGCCATCAGACCTAGCGGGGAGTACTCCTACGAGCAGTACTTC. This codes for CAIRPSGEYSYEQYF.

The V call is TRBV5-4, the J call TRBJ2-2, with D possibly matching TRBD1 (6 bases). This CDR3 region has 13 residues. The ends were cut back, 2 bases at V and 6 bases at J, with 8 bases in the middle. Germline loops: CDR1 SGHNT, CDR2 YYREEE (reference sequence). The CDR3 sequence: CASSFTGPGELFF. CDR3 sequence (DNA): TGTGCCAGCAGCTTTACAGGGCCCGGGGAGCTGTTTTTT.

This chain joins TRBV2 and TRBJ2-5; TRBD1 agrees at 10 bases. The germline CDR1 and CDR2 sequences are SNHLY and FYNNEI. The J segment lost 5 bases and the V segment lost 6 bases, leaving 6 bases of the junction unmatched. CDR3 length: 14 amino acids. This chain's CDR3 is CASSRDRGSETQYF. The CDR3 DNA reads as TGTGCCAGCAGCCGGGACAGGGGATCGGAGACCCAGTACTTC. Supplemented by reference TRBV2 and TRBJ2-5, the full variable domain reads EPEVTQTPSHQVTQMGQEVILRCVPISNHLYFYWYRQILGQKVEFLVSFYNNEISEKSEIFDDQFSVERPDGSNFTLKIRSTKLEDSAMYFCASSRDRGSETQYFGPGTRLLVL.

The J gene is TRBJ2-3, the V gene TRBV12-5; 8 positions agree with TRBD2. CDR1 and CDR2 from the germline V gene are LGHNT and FRNRAP. V lost 2 bases to trimming and J lost 6 bases; unmatched junction nucleotides: 7. The CDR3 length is 15 residues. As DNA, the CDR3 is TGTGCTAGTGGTTTGATAGCGGGGCAGGCGGATACGCAGTATTTT. Its translation is CASGLIAGQADTQYF.

The gene calls are TRBV11-3 and TRBJ2-2; the D is unclear. Per the germline V gene, CDR1 is SGHNT and CDR2 is YENEEA. The ends were cut back, 5 bases at V and 7 bases at J, with 8 bases in the middle. The CDR3 contains 12 residues. The CDR3 nucleotides are TGTGCCAGCAGCCCCACCGGCGGGGAGCTGTTTTTT. It encodes CASSPTGGELFF.

The V call is TRBV2, the J call TRBJ2-5; D call uncertain. Between the trimmed V and J ends, which lost 8 bases and 3 bases, there was a span of 10 bases. In germline, CDR1 is SNHLY, CDR2 FYNNEI. CDR3 length: 12 residues. CDR3 nucleotide sequence: TGTGCCAGCGCGTGGCCTGAAGAGACCCAGTACTTC. Translated: CASAWPEETQYF.

The V and J genes are TRBV10-3 and TRBJ2-7; 8 positions match TRBD2. Germline CDR1 ENHRY, CDR2 SYGVKD. CDR3 length equals 15 residues. Germline trimming cut 2 bases from V and 5 bases from J; bases unmatched to any gene: 8. Here the CDR3 DNA reads TGTGCCATCAGTGAGCGGGGGGGCCAGGCTGACGAGCAGTACTTC. This translates into CAISERGGQADEQYF.

V gene TRBV2 combines with J gene TRBJ1-3, with D perhaps TRBD1 (6 bases). V lost 1 base and J lost 4, with 17 bases in between. Per germline, CDR1 SNHLY and CDR2 FYNNEI. This CDR3 comprises 17 residues. DNA of the CDR3: TGTGCCAGCAGTGAAGTCGCAGGGGCTGCGTGGGGAAACACCATATATTTT. Translation: CASSEVAGAAWGNTIYF.

The V gene is TRBV27, the J gene TRBJ1-4, with a tentative D call TRBD1 (5 bases). CDR1 MNHEY and CDR2 SMNVEV come from the germline V gene (reference sequence). V lost 5 bases and J lost 3, with 16 bases in between. The CDR3 runs 16 residues. The CDR3 protein is CASSPPRMGANEKLFF. In DNA form, the CDR3 reads TGTGCCAGCAGTCCCCCCCGCATGGGGGCTAATGAAAAACTGTTTTTT.

This clone appeared once. The CDR3 DNA is TGTGCCAGTAGTATAAAGGCCCTAATTCAGCCCCAGCATTTT. Protein: CASSIKALIQPQHF. This rearrangement joins TRBV19 to TRBJ1-5, with D unresolved. Per the germline V gene, CDR1 is LNHDA and CDR2 is SQIVND (reference sequence). V was trimmed by 2 bases and J by 6 bases, leaving 11 bases between them. The CDR3 covers 14 residues. Supplemented by reference TRBV19 and TRBJ1-5, the full variable domain reads DGGITQSPKYLFRKEGQNVTLSCEQNLNHDAMYWYRQDPGQGLRLIYYSQIVNDFQKGDIAEGYSVSREKKESFPLTVTSAQKNPTAFYLCASSIKALIQPQHFGDGTRLSIL.

This clone was detected only a few times. The chain joins TRBV7-6 to TRBJ2-6, with D perhaps matching TRBD1 (6 bases). The V gene's germline CDR1 is SGHVS and CDR2 FNYEAQ. V lost 4 bases, J lost 2 bases, and 15 bases lay in between. This CDR3 has 17 residues. The CDR3 region is CASSSLDRLAGANVLTF. Here the CDR3 DNA reads TGTGCCAGCAGCTCGCTTGACAGGCTTGCTGGGGCCAACGTCCTGACTTTC. The variable domain in full, completed from reference TRBV7-6 and TRBJ2-6, reads GAGVSQSPRYKVTKRGQDVALRCDPISGHVSLYWYRQALGQGPEFLTYFNYEAQQDKSGLPNDRFSAERPEGSISTLTIQRTEQRDSAMYRCASSSLDRLAGANVLTFGAGSRLTVL.

The J gene is TRBJ2-3, the V gene TRBV5-4; no reliable D call. The CDR3 sequence is 17 residues long. Trimming cost V 0 bases and J 1 base, with 15 bases left between them. Germline V gives CDR1 SGHNT, CDR2 YYREEE (reference sequence). CDR3 amino acids: CASSLGRANPRTDTQYF. CDR3 bases: TGTGCCAGCAGCTTGGGCCGAGCGAACCCGCGCACAGATACGCAGTATTTT.

The chain carries TRBV2 and TRBJ2-3; 8 bases line up with TRBD2. CDR1 is SNHLY, CDR2 FYNNEI, per germline. This CDR3 contains 15 residues. Trimming cost V 9 bases and J 1 base; bases outside gene matches: 9. CDR3 amino acids: CASSPGTRGTDTQYF. DNA for the CDR3: TGTGCCAGTTCGCCCGGGACTAGAGGCACAGATACGCAGTATTTT.

The chain has TRBV11-2 and TRBJ2-7, with D possibly being TRBD2 (5 bases). Trimming cost V 1 base and J 7 bases, with 11 bases left between them. Germline CDR1 SGHAT, CDR2 FQNNGV. This CDR3 contains 13 residues. In DNA form, the CDR3 reads TGTGCCAGCAGCTTAGGACGAACGGGGGAGCAGTACTTC. It is translated as CASSLGRTGEQYF.

The genes are TRBV7-9 and TRBJ2-3; D uncertain. V dropped 3 bases and J dropped 5 bases, with 3 bases sitting between them. Germline assignment: CDR1 SEHNR and CDR2 FQNEAQ (reference sequence). The CDR3 loop spans 11 amino acids. The CDR3 loop is CASSLRDTQYF. In DNA form, the CDR3 reads TGTGCCAGCAGCTTGAGAGATACGCAGTATTTT.

V usage is TRBV9 and J usage is TRBJ2-3; TRBD2 aligns across 8 bases. V lost 2 bases, J lost 3 bases, and 5 bases stayed unmatched. CDR1 and CDR2 (germline): SGDLS, YYNGEE. The CDR3 is made up of 15 amino acids. CDR3 DNA: TGTGCCAGCAGCGTCAGCGGGAGCAGGACAGATACGCAGTATTTT. Translated, it gives CASSVSGSRTDTQYF.

The chain is built from TRBV13 and TRBJ1-2, with 7 bases identical to TRBD1. The CDR3 totals 15 residues. CDR1 and CDR2 from the germline V gene are PRHDT and FYEKMQ (reference sequence). V dropped 4 bases and J dropped 0; count of bases not matched to a gene: 5. The CDR3 region is CASSSQGQSNYGYTF. In nucleotides, the CDR3 is TGTGCCAGCAGCTCACAGGGACAGTCTAACTATGGCTACACCTTC.

The chain joins TRBV6-5 to TRBJ1-5, with D possibly TRBD1 on 6 matching bases. V was pared by 0 bases and J by 4 bases, with 10 bases between. Germline V gives CDR1 MNHEY, CDR2 SVGAGI. This CDR3 region has 15 residues. The CDR3 DNA follows: TGTGCCAGCAGTTACTCAGGGGGTTCGAATCAGCCCCAGCATTTT. Its translation: CASSYSGGSNQPQHF.

The J gene is TRBJ2-7, the V gene TRBV7-8; D is ambiguous. Trimming cost V 4 bases and J 0 bases, with 10 bases left between them. The CDR3 spans 14 residues. CDR1 and CDR2 from the germline V gene are SGHVS and FQNEAQ. The CDR3 DNA is TGTGCCAGCAGCTCCCTGTGGAGCTCCTACGAGCAGTACTTC. The encoded protein is CASSSLWSSYEQYF. The whole variable domain, filled in from reference TRBV7-8 and TRBJ2-7, reads GAGVSQSPRYKVAKRGQDVALRCDPISGHVSLFWYQQALGQGPEFLTYFQNEAQLDKSGLPSDRFFAERPEGSVSTLKIQRTQQEDSAVYLCASSSLWSSYEQYFGPGTRLTVT.

The chain joins TRBV5-1 to TRBJ2-1; D unclear. V was shortened by 1 base and J by 0 bases, with 8 bases between the two germline ends. Germline V CDR1 and CDR2: SGHRS, YFSETQ. The CDR3 runs 15 residues. The CDR3 DNA follows: TGCGCCAGCAGCTTGTACGAGAGCTCCTACAATGAGCAGTTCTTC. Translation gives CASSLYESSYNEQFF.

This clone was recorded only once. The chain is built from TRBV5-1 and TRBJ2-7, with D possibly matching TRBD2 (5 bases). CDR3 length equals 14 residues. V was trimmed by 4 bases and J by 0 bases, leaving 11 bases between them. CDR1 and CDR2 from the germline V gene are SGHRS and YFSETQ. The CDR3: CASSLAGNSYEQYF. CDR3 coding DNA: TGCGCCAGCAGCCTAGCTGGGAACTCCTACGAGCAGTACTTC. The full variable domain, with the rest looked up from reference TRBV5-1 and TRBJ2-7, is KAGVTQTPRYLIKTRGQQVTLSCSPISGHRSVSWYQQTPGQGLQFLFEYFSETQRNKGNFPGRFSGRQFSNSRSEMNVSTLELGDSALYLCASSLAGNSYEQYFGPGTRLTVT.

The V and J genes are TRBV27 and TRBJ1-1; TRBD1 aligns across 8 bases. In germline, CDR1 is MNHEY, CDR2 SMNVEV (reference sequence). The CDR3 has 14 residues. With 9 bases clipped from V and 6 bases from J, the junction kept 12 bases outside the gene matches. The CDR3 nucleotides are TGTGCCAGTTCTTTAACAGGGGGATGGTCTGAAGCTTTCTTT. This sequence encodes CASSLTGGWSEAFF.

The chain couples TRBV6-1 to TRBJ1-1; D not resolved. Trimming shortened V by 2 bases and J by 7 bases, and 8 bases separated the two germline ends. There are 12 residues in the CDR3. CDR1 is MNHNS, CDR2 SASEGT, per germline. The CDR3 DNA reads TGTGCCAGCAGTGAATGGAGTTTTGAAGCTTTCTTT. This gives the protein CASSEWSFEAFF.

The V and J genes are TRBV27 and TRBJ1-1, with TRBD1 matching over 10 bases. The junction had 13 bases not matched to a gene; V was cut back by 6 bases and J by 6 bases. This CDR3 is built from 16 residues. Germline CDR1 reads MNHEY; CDR2 reads SMNVEV (reference sequence). CDR3 amino acids: CASSLTPGTGVAEAFF. CDR3 in DNA: TGTGCCAGCAGCCTAACCCCCGGGACAGGGGTCGCTGAAGCTTTCTTT.

This chain uses TRBV5-4 with TRBJ2-3; 11 nucleotides match TRBD2. CDR3 length equals 15 residues. V dropped 6 bases and J dropped 1; count of bases not matched to a gene: 4. Germline V gene lookup returns CDR1 SGHNT and CDR2 YYREEE (reference sequence). DNA for the CDR3: TGTGCCAGCACCCTGGGACTAGCGGGCACAGATACGCAGTATTTT. It encodes CASTLGLAGTDTQYF.

V usage is TRBV7-9 and J usage is TRBJ2-5; 8 bases fit TRBD1. CDR1 and CDR2 from the germline V gene are SEHNR and FQNEAQ (reference sequence). The V segment lost 5 bases and the J segment 2 bases; nucleotides outside the gene matches: 10. The CDR3 has 16 residues. The CDR3 protein is CASSPLTGGGQETQYF. For the CDR3, the DNA is TGTGCCAGCAGCCCACTCACAGGGGGTGGTCAAGAGACCCAGTACTTC.

The chain has TRBV5-3 and TRBJ1-2; D remains unclear. TRBV5-3 is noted as an ORF with a role that remains uncertain. V was cut by 4 bases and J by 6 bases, with 16 bases left in between. The CDR3 has 14 amino acids. The CDR3 DNA follows: TGTGCCAGAAGCGGATCCCATGGGAGGAATGGCTACACCTTC. Encoded protein: CARSGSHGRNGYTF.

By share, this clone ranks as medium-sized (0.01 to 0.1%). CDR3 sequence (DNA): TGTGCCAGCAGTGTAGCGGGAGATCGGGATGAGCAGTTCTTC. Protein sequence: CASSVAGDRDEQFF. This chain connects TRBV6-4 to TRBJ2-1, with TRBD2 matching over 9 bases. Germline values: CDR1 MRHNA, CDR2 SNTAGT. V shed 4 bases and J 8 bases; nucleotides not matched to a gene: 6. CDR3 length: 14 residues.

A remark on this clone: Mismatch with germline at one junction end may stem from a read error. The chain carries TRBV7-7 and TRBJ2-2, with D possibly TRBD2 on 5 matching bases. The CDR3 has 14 residues. From germline, CDR1 is SSHAT and CDR2 FNYEAQ (reference sequence). CDR3 DNA sequence: TGTGCTAGCAGCTTAGCGATCAGCACCGGGGAGCTGTTTTTT. Translation: CASSLAISTGELFF.